This paragraph covers one TCR beta chain sequence. The data were obtained in a study of blood T cell repertoires in COVID-19. The CDR3 loop spans 14 amino acids. Trimming stripped 5 bases from V and 0 bases from J, with 11 bases between. CDR1 SGHNT and CDR2 YYREEE come from the germline V gene (reference sequence). Authors' analysis steps: Reference gene primers were amplified, and this amplification served to estimate nucleated cell counts. Using immunoSEQ multiplex PCR, the repertoire was profiled, and TCRdb retains in-frame clones only, with some absent. That table furnishes V, J and clone size, whereas the DNA furnished D and trimming. The table records fewer than 350,000 clones, 88% of them present only once.

Input material: peripheral blood. The chain links TRBV5-4 to TRBJ1-1; a weak D match, TRBD1 (6 bases). The receptor was isolated from a man between 18 and 29 years old with active or convalescent COVID-19. Written as DNA, the CDR3 is TGTGCCAGCAGTTTTACAGGGTTGAACACTGAAGCTTTCTTT. As protein: CASSFTGLNTEAFF. Full variable domain (missing parts from reference TRBV5-4 and TRBJ1-1): ETGVTQSPTHLIKTRGQQVTLRCSSQSGHNTVSWYQQALGQGPQFIFQYYREEENGRGNFPPRFSGLQFPNYSSELNVNALELDDSALYLCASSFTGLNTEAFFGQGTRLTVV.